Following are 23 T cell receptor beta chains from one sample sequenced in a study of blood T cell repertoires in COVID-19. The table came from immunoSEQ multiplex PCR; TCRdb's copy has only in-frame clones and leaves some out. The sample shows approximately 350,000 clones, around 83% of them seen only once. Sequencing was performed on peripheral blood. All receptors derive from a man aged 25 to 40 with active or convalescent COVID-19.

The chain carries TRBV28 and TRBJ2-7; maybe TRBD1 (6 bases). Germline V gives CDR1 MDHEN, CDR2 SYDVKM. This CDR3 has 12 amino acids. V shed 7 bases and J shed 5 bases, with 12 bases lying between them. The CDR3 coding sequence is TGTGCCAGCAAAGGGGGTCTCCACGAGCAGTACTTC. Its translation is CASKGGLHEQYF. Full variable domain (rest looked up from reference TRBV28 and TRBJ2-7): DVKVTQSSRYLVKRTGEKVFLECVQDMDHENMFWYRQDPGLGLRLIYFSYDVKMKEKGDIPEGYSVSREKKERFSLILESASTNQTSMYLCASKGGLHEQYFGPGTRLTVT.

The chain couples TRBV5-8 to TRBJ2-1, with 7 bases fitting TRBD2. Germline V CDR1 and CDR2: SGHTS, YDEGEE. The junction had 2 bases not matched to a gene; V was cut back by 4 bases and J by 7 bases. The CDR3 covers 12 residues. The CDR3 spells CASSRRGNEQFF. The CDR3 coding sequence is TGTGCCAGCAGCCGGCGGGGGAATGAGCAGTTCTTC.

The gene calls are TRBV28 and TRBJ2-5; D possibly corresponds to TRBD1 (6 bases). This CDR3 spans 12 amino acids. V gave up 9 bases and J gave up 4 bases, with 12 bases separating them. The V gene's germline CDR1 is MDHEN and CDR2 SYDVKM. The CDR3 sequence: CASWGQLETQYF. The CDR3, as DNA: TGTGCCAGTTGGGGGCAGCTAGAGACCCAGTACTTC.

The CDR3 nucleotides are TGTGCCAGCAGCGAACGGACAGGGGGCTACTACGAGCAGTACTTC. This encodes CASSERTGGYYEQYF. The gene calls are TRBV13 and TRBJ2-7, with TRBD1 matching 11 bases. The CDR3 runs 15 residues. V lost 5 bases to trimming and J lost 3 bases; unmatched junction nucleotides: 6. CDR1 PRHDT and CDR2 FYEKMQ come from the germline V gene (reference sequence).

The rearrangement links TRBV30 to TRBJ1-3, with D tentatively TRBD1 (5 bases). V was trimmed by 2 bases and J by 7 bases, leaving 9 bases between them. CDR1 is GTSNPN, CDR2 SVGIG, per germline (reference sequence). This CDR3 region has 12 residues. CDR3 DNA sequence: TGTGCCTGGAGTCCGGGGGTCAACACCATATATTTT. Translation: CAWSPGVNTIYF.

The chain carries TRBV7-6 and TRBJ1-2; no firm D call. Trimming cost V 2 bases and J 5 bases, with 21 bases left between them. Germline lookup yields CDR1 SGHVS and CDR2 FNYEAQ. This CDR3 contains 17 residues. The CDR3 loop is CASSLIGRRVTRYGYTF. In DNA, the CDR3 is TGTGCCAGCAGCTTAATCGGCAGGAGGGTCACGAGGTATGGCTACACCTTC.

This chain connects TRBV2 to TRBJ2-1; 7 positions match TRBD1. CDR3 length: 16 residues. Per the germline V gene, CDR1 is SNHLY and CDR2 is FYNNEI. The trim removed 5 bases at V and 0 bases at J, leaving 7 bases unmatched. CDR3 in DNA: TGTGCCAGCAGTCCGGACAGGTCGAGCTCCTACAATGAGCAGTTCTTC. Its translation: CASSPDRSSSYNEQFF.

Concerning this clone itself: This CDR3 is also generated by other DNA sequences in the sample. V is TRBV19 and J is TRBJ1-1; D remains unclear. The CDR3 covers 13 residues. With 3 bases removed from V and 4 bases from J, the gap between germline ends came to 9 bases. Germline lookup yields CDR1 LNHDA and CDR2 SQIVND (reference sequence). CDR3 coding DNA: TGTGCCAGTAGTATTGGGCTGAGCACTGAAGCTTTCTTT. Protein: CASSIGLSTEAFF.

This chain uses TRBV28 with TRBJ2-3; D not resolved. The CDR3 is made up of 16 amino acids. V shed 6 bases and J shed 2 bases, with 18 bases lying between them. Germline loops: CDR1 MDHEN, CDR2 SYDVKM. CDR3 bases: TGTGCCAGCAGCCCCAGGCCTCGTCCCCTCACAGATACGCAGTATTTT. Protein sequence: CASSPRPRPLTDTQYF.

This sequence joins TRBV11-2 and TRBJ2-1; 10 nucleotides match TRBD2. This CDR3 contains 15 residues. CDR1 and CDR2 from the germline V gene are SGHAT and FQNNGV. Trimming removed 1 base from V and 7 bases from J; junction bases left unmatched: 4. The CDR3 DNA follows: TGTGCCAGCAGCTTAGTTAGCGGGAGGAATAATGAGCAGTTCTTC. Encoded protein: CASSLVSGRNNEQFF.

The chain couples TRBV27 to TRBJ2-7; the D gene is possibly TRBD1 (6 bases). Germline CDR1 and CDR2: MNHEY and SMNVEV (reference sequence). V lost 4 bases and J lost 4, with 11 bases in between. This CDR3 comprises 13 residues. Here the CDR3 DNA reads TGTGCCAGCAGTTCTAACCAGGGGTACGAGCAGTACTTC. Translating it yields CASSSNQGYEQYF.

V is TRBV6-2 or TRBV6-3 and J is TRBJ2-7; TRBD1 matches at 7 bases. The germline CDR1 and CDR2 sequences are MNHEY and SVGEGT. The trim removed 2 bases at V and 1 base at J, leaving 2 bases unmatched. The length of the CDR3 is 14 residues. The CDR3 reads CASSYDRVSYEQYF. CDR3 sequence (DNA): TGTGCCAGCAGTTACGACAGGGTGTCCTACGAGCAGTACTTC.

This chain connects TRBV5-1 to TRBJ1-2, with D possibly matching TRBD1 (5 bases). V was clipped by 3 bases and J by 2 bases, with 11 bases between them. Germline V gene sequence: CDR1 SGHRS, CDR2 YFSETQ. This CDR3 comprises 14 residues. CDR3 region: CASSSRGSNYGYTF. For the CDR3, the DNA is TGCGCCAGCAGCTCCCGGGGGTCCAACTATGGCTACACCTTC.

Comments on this clone: Sequence at one end of the junction differs from germline and may be a read error. This sequence joins TRBV27 and TRBJ2-3, with 9 bases lining up with TRBD2. CDR1 and CDR2 from the germline V gene are MNHEY and SMNVEV (reference sequence). The CDR3 is 15 residues long. CDR3 sequence reads: CPSLGGGGAEDTQYF. CDR3 nucleotides: TGTCCCAGCCTGGGGGGCGGGGGGGCCGAAGATACGCAGTATTTT.

The rearrangement joins TRBV11-3 to TRBJ2-1; 11 bases match TRBD2. Germline trimming cut 3 bases from V and 6 bases from J; bases unmatched to any gene: 7. The CDR3 contains 16 residues. Germline CDR1 and CDR2: SGHNT and YENEEA. The chain's CDR3 is CASSLNSGGVGNEQFF. In DNA form, the CDR3 reads TGTGCCAGCAGCTTGAATAGCGGGGGGGTAGGCAATGAGCAGTTCTTC.

The count of this clone is one. The chain joins TRBV5-6 to TRBJ2-7; TRBD2 matches at 8 bases. The junction had 12 bases not matched to a gene; V was cut back by 2 bases and J by 2 bases. This CDR3 is built from 17 residues. In germline, CDR1 is SGHDT, CDR2 YYEEEE. The DNA for the CDR3 is TGTGCCAGCAGCTTTTCCTTGGGACTAGAGGACCCCTACGAGCAGTACTTC. Translating gives CASSFSLGLEDPYEQYF.

The V call is TRBV3-1 (or the pseudogene TRBV3-2), the J call TRBJ1-4; no clear D. Germline V gene lookup returns CDR1 LGHDT and CDR2 YNNKEL (reference sequence). The CDR3 length is 15 residues. The V gene lost 5 bases and the J gene lost 7 bases, with 17 bases spanning the gap. The DNA of the CDR3 is TGTGCCAGCAGCTCCGCCGCGGTAATTCGTGAAAAACTGTTTTTT. It encodes CASSSAAVIREKLFF.

This clone was detected only once. V usage is TRBV9 and J usage is TRBJ1-2; 7 nucleotides agree with TRBD1. Losses at the gene ends were 1 base for V and 4 bases for J; bases not matched to a gene: 4. Germline V gives CDR1 SGDLS, CDR2 YYNGEE. This CDR3 has 14 residues. The CDR3 region is CASSVQGGFYGYTF. The DNA of the CDR3 is TGTGCCAGCAGCGTACAGGGGGGTTTCTATGGCTACACCTTC.

The chain joins TRBV11-2 to TRBJ2-1, with a weak D call TRBD2 (6 bases). The CDR3 totals 16 residues. Germline V gene lookup returns CDR1 SGHAT and CDR2 FQNNGV. V lost 0 bases, J lost 5 bases, and 14 bases lay in between. CDR3 residues: CASSLEGLHYDNEQFF. The CDR3 DNA sequence: TGTGCCAGCAGCTTAGAGGGACTCCACTACGACAATGAGCAGTTCTTC.

This chain links TRBV5-1 with TRBJ1-6; D uncertain. The V and J ends lost 1 base and 13 bases respectively, with 24 bases between them. The CDR3 is 17 residues long. Germline V lookup: CDR1 SGHRS, CDR2 YFSETQ. The CDR3 protein is CASSLYGPTGVAGPLHF. CDR3 coding DNA: TGCGCCAGCAGCTTGTACGGACCCACGGGAGTCGCGGGGCCCCTCCACTTT.

This chain uses TRBV5-1 with TRBJ1-1; perhaps TRBD1 as D (6 bases). Trimming left V 2 bases short and J 4 bases short, with 9 bases between. The CDR3 contains 13 residues. Per the germline V gene, CDR1 is SGHRS and CDR2 is YFSETQ. The CDR3 loop is CASSFTGSTEAFF. The CDR3 region has the DNA TGCGCCAGCAGCTTTACAGGGAGCACTGAAGCTTTCTTT.

J is TRBJ2-5 and V is TRBV9; D possibly corresponds to TRBD1 (6 bases). The CDR3 contains 14 residues. The V gene's germline CDR1 is SGDLS and CDR2 YYNGEE. The V and J ends lost 4 bases and 2 bases respectively, with 12 bases between them. CDR3 amino acids: CASSSRTAQETQYF. The CDR3 DNA reads TGTGCCAGCAGCTCTAGGACAGCTCAAGAGACCCAGTACTTC.

This clone has a single count. This chain joins TRBV5-6 and TRBJ2-2, with D maybe TRBD2 (7 bases). Germline V gene data show CDR1 as SGHDT and CDR2 as YYEEEE. V was shortened by 4 bases and J by 2 bases, with 12 bases between the two germline ends. CDR3 length: 15 amino acids. CDR3 in DNA: TGTGCCAGCAGCGTCGGGGGGCCCAACACCGGGGAGCTGTTTTTT. This gives the protein CASSVGGPNTGELFF.